This T cell receptor beta chain originates from a study of blood T cell repertoires in COVID-19. The CDR3 contains 16 residues. The V and J ends lost 0 bases and 7 bases, in that order; junction bases with no gene match: 9. CDR1 is LGHDT, CDR2 YNNKEL, per germline (reference sequence). Only in-frame clones appear in the TCRdb table, and some are missing; sequencing was by immunoSEQ multiplex PCR. This sample has 200,000 to 250,000 clones, with less than 85% found just once. Sample: peripheral blood. This TCR came from a woman in her seventies with acute or convalescent COVID-19. The V and J genes are TRBV3-1 (or the pseudogene TRBV3-2) and TRBJ1-1, with 9 bases that match TRBD1. CDR3 coding DNA: TGTGCCAGCAGCCAAGATACCTCGGGACAGGGTTTTGAAGCTTTCTTT. Its translation: CASSQDTSGQGFEAFF.